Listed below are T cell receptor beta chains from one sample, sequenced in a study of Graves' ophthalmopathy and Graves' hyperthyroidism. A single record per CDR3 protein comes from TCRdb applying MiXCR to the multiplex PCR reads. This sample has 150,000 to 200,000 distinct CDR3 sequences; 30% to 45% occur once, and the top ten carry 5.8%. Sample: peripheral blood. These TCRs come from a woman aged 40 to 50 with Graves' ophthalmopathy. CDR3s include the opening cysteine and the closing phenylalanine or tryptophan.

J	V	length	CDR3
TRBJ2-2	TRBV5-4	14	CASSANQGDGELFF
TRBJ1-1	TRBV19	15	CASMRGGTTGTEAFF
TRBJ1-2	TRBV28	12	CASSSVKLGYTF
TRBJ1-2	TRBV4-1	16	CASSQGREWNAGGYTF
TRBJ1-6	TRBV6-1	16	CASSANGGSYNSPLHF
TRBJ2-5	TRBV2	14	CASSPDRGLETQYF
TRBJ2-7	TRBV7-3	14	CASSLAGGHYEQYF
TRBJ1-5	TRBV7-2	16	CASSLFRGDGNQPQHF
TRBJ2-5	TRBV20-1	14	CSALQLAGAETQYF
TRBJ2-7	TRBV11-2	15	CASSLFPGGLSEQYF
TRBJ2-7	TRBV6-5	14	CASSYLGMGYEQYF
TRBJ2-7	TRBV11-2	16	CASSLDGETRWGRKYF
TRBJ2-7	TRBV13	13	CASSLGRYYEQYF
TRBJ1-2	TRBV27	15	CASSLWGQGAGGYTF
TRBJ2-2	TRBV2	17	CASSEAGDPLRPGELFF
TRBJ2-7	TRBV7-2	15	CASSLAHGSSYEQYF
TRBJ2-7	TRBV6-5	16	CASSYATGQGPYEQYF
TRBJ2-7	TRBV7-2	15	CASSLWGGSPYEQYF
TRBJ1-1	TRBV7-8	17	CASSLRTGGLWRTEAFF
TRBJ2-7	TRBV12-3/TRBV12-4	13	CASSLNRWNEQYF
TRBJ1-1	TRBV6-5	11	CASSPASEAFF
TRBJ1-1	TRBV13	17	CASSLGVAGATRTEAFF
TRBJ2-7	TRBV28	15	CASSRTGTGFDEQYF
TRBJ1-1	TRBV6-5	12	CASRGGPTEAFF
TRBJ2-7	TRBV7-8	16	CASSLALTGALAEQYF
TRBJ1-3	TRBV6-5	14	CASSYVNAGNTIYF
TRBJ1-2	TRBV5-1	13	CASSFAQGRGYTF
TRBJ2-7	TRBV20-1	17	CSAQVLGRGQGAYEQYF
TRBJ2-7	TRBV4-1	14	CASSPSGSIDEQYF
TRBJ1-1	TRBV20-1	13	CSARDARVPEAFF
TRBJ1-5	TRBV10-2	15	CASSESNRGQQPQHF
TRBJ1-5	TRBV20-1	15	CSVTDLTTYNQPQHF
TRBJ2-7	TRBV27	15	CASRPRTSETYEQYF
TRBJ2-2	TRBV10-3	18	CAISSSAGQGEGTGELFF
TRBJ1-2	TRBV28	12	CASSFQNYGYTF
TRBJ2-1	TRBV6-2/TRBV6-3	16	CASSQARRLTFNEQFF
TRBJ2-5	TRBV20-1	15	CSASPSRGTDGTQYF
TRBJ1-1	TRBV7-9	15	CASSISGGAWTEAFF
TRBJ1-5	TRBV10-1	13	CASSAGGAQPQHF
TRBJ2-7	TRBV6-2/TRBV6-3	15	CASSTFGGQHYEQYF
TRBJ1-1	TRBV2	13	CASSTLGFSEAFF
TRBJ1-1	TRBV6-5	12	CASSSTGRKAFF
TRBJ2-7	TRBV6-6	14	CASKTGTGFYEQYF
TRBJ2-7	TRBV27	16	CASSRTGTSRSYEQYF
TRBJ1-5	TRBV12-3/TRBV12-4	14	CASSPHLMNQPQHF
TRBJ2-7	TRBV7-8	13	CASSVGRDYEQYF
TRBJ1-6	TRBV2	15	CASRDATGSNSPLHF
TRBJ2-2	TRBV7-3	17	CASSLNPSFANTGELFF
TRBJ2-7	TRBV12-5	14	CASGGLAAYYEQYF
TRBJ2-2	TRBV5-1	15	CASSLNSMNTGELFF
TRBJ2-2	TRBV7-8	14	CASSETSVTGELFF
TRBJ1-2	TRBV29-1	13	CSVNGQGRGGYTF
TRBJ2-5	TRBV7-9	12	CASSPGEETQYF
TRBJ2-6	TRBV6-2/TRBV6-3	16	CASSWVRAAGANVLTF
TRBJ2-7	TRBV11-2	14	CASSQVRGSYEQYF
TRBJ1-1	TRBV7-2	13	CASSIDRNTEAFF